This T cell receptor (beta chain) was captured by sequencing in a study of T-cell memory formation after mild COVID-19. Notes on the study in general: CD4+ contracting clones were found mainly in CM and EM, and CD8+ ones in EMRA.

Employing constant-segment primers, 5'RACE generated TCR alpha and TCR beta cDNA libraries bearing sample barcodes and UMIs. TCRdb processed the 5' RACE reads anew with MiXCR; each CDR3 protein has one entry. The sample holds a few hundred thousand distinct CDR3 sequences, roughly 22% seen once. This CDR3 contains 15 residues. J lost 5 bases, V lost 5 bases, and 11 bases had no gene match. This clonotype was counted only a few times. No antigen is known for it. This chain joins TRBV12-3 or TRBV12-4 and TRBJ2-7; 8 positions agree with TRBD1. The receptor comes from an adult woman who had mild COVID-19 (a few samples of this study predate the infection). Cell type and time point are not known. Sequencing input: PBMCs or a T cell subset sorted from them (not recorded which). The CDR3 bases are TGTGCCAGCAGTCCCCGGGACAGGAGCCCGCACGAGCAGTACTTC. Translating it yields CASSPRDRSPHEQYF.